Presented here are 15 T cell receptor beta chains from one specimen sequenced in a study of naive and memory T cell subsets. Amplification of ligated cDNA took four PCR rounds with SP2 and nested alpha and beta constant primers. MiXCR was run by TCRdb on the 5' RACE reads, yielding one entry per CDR3 protein. The sample has roughly 30,000 distinct CDR3 sequences, approximately 15% seen once. An oligonucleotide containing a UMI was ligated to the 3' end of TCR cDNA. The receptor set was obtained from a female donor in good health.

The gene calls are TRBV10-2 and TRBJ1-1; D gene ambiguous. Germline CDR1 WSHSY, CDR2 SAAADI. The V and J ends lost 3 bases and 4 bases respectively, with 9 bases between them. The CDR3 sequence is 13 residues long. Here the CDR3 DNA reads TGCGCCAGCAGTGAATGGGAGAGCACTGAAGCTTTCTTT. Translating it yields CASSEWESTEAFF.

This clonotype occurred a few times. The chain recombines TRBV28 with TRBJ1-2; no clear D gene. Germline CDR1 is MDHEN and CDR2 is SYDVKM. The CDR3 extends over 15 amino acids. V lost 2 bases, J lost 3 bases, and 13 bases lay in between. In DNA, the CDR3 is TGTGCCAGCAGTTTAGGGCACGCGCAATACTATGGCTACACCTTC. Translation: CASSLGHAQYYGYTF.

This clonotype was counted ten times or more. The chain couples TRBV20-1 to TRBJ1-1, with D maybe TRBD1 (5 bases). CDR3 length equals 14 residues. CDR1 and CDR2 from the germline V gene are DFQATT and SNEGSKA (reference sequence). The germline V and J ends were trimmed by 3 bases and 0 bases, with 11 bases remaining between them. CDR3 sequence: CSARRGTMNTEAFF. The CDR3 bases are TGCAGTGCTAGGAGAGGGACCATGAACACTGAAGCTTTCTTT.

For the CDR3, the DNA is TGTGCCAGCAGCTCACGCGGGTCCTCAGGGGCCAACGTCCTGACTTTC. Residues: CASSSRGSSGANVLTF. The V call is TRBV5-5, the J call TRBJ2-6, with a possible D match to TRBD2 (5 bases). V lost 3 bases and J lost 4, with 14 bases in between. Germline CDR1 is SGHKS and CDR2 is YYEKEE (reference sequence). The CDR3 is 16 residues long.

The table lists this clonotype with many counts. The chain has TRBV20-1 and TRBJ2-1; 7 positions agree with TRBD1. Germline CDR1 reads DFQATT; CDR2 reads SNEGSKA (reference sequence). The V and J ends lost 1 base and 2 bases, in that order; junction bases with no gene match: 11. This CDR3 has 17 amino acids. The CDR3 sequence is CSARVGGLLATYNEQFF. The CDR3 coding sequence is TGCAGTGCTAGAGTAGGGGGCCTTTTAGCGACCTACAATGAGCAGTTCTTC.

This clonotype occurred a few times. The chain couples TRBV4-2 to TRBJ2-7, with 10 bases identical to TRBD2. The CDR3 consists of 14 residues. Germline V CDR1 and CDR2: LGHNA, YNFKEQ. V lost 0 bases to trimming and J lost 6 bases; unmatched junction nucleotides: 2. CDR3 region: CASSQETSGFEQYF. For the CDR3, the DNA is TGTGCCAGCAGCCAAGAGACTAGCGGGTTCGAGCAGTACTTC.

Only a few counts were recorded for this clonotype. The CDR3 loop reads CASSLAQGGFGTEAFF. CDR3 DNA sequence: TGTGCCAGCAGCTTAGCACAGGGGGGCTTTGGTACTGAAGCTTTCTTT. V is TRBV7-2 and J is TRBJ1-1; the match to TRBD1 covers 8 bases. Trimming at V came to 0 bases and at J to 5 bases, leaving 8 bases not matched to a gene. This CDR3 is 16 amino acids long. Germline CDR1 SGHTA, CDR2 FQGNSA.

This clonotype has ten or more counts. The chain recombines TRBV6-5 with TRBJ1-5, with 10 bases matching TRBD1. Trimming removed 5 bases from V and 1 base from J; junction bases left unmatched: 2. Germline V lookup: CDR1 MNHEY, CDR2 SVGAGI. CDR3 length: 15 residues. CDR3 DNA sequence: TGTGCCAGCAGTGGGGACAGGGGAAGCAATCAGCCCCAGCATTTT. Residues: CASSGDRGSNQPQHF.

The V call is TRBV12-3 or TRBV12-4, the J call TRBJ2-3; D is unclear. Trimming left V 1 base short and J 0 bases short, with 5 bases between. This CDR3 is built from 14 residues. The CDR3 reads CASSLGLSTDTQYF. The DNA for the CDR3 is TGTGCCAGCAGTTTAGGCCTGAGCACAGATACGCAGTATTTT.

This chain uses TRBV7-9 with TRBJ2-7, with D hard to call. CDR3 size: 15 residues. CDR1 SEHNR and CDR2 FQNEAQ come from the germline V gene (reference sequence). Trimming took off 2 bases at V and 0 bases at J, with 11 bases between the two ends. CDR3 coding DNA: TGTGCCAGCAGCTTAATACCCTCTAGCTCCTACGAGCAGTACTTC. Residues: CASSLIPSSSYEQYF.

Ten or more counts support this clonotype. The rearrangement joins TRBV6-6 to TRBJ1-2; D not certain. Trimming removed 2 bases from V and 4 bases from J, with 8 bases in between. The CDR3 spans 13 residues. From germline, CDR1 is MNHNY and CDR2 SVGAGI (reference sequence). The CDR3 reads CASSYDNSYGYTF. CDR3 bases: TGTGCCAGCAGTTACGACAACTCCTATGGCTACACCTTC.

Worth noting for this clonotype: One end of the junction fails to match germline, which may point to a read error. The chain combines TRBV16 with TRBJ1-1, with no clear D. The CDR3 loop spans 14 amino acids. The germline V gene has CDR1 KGHSY and CDR2 FQNENV. CDR3 in DNA: TGTGCCAGCAGCCCTCAACCGGGGAACGCTGAAGCTTTCTTT. Translating gives CASSPQPGNAEAFF.

The rearrangement links TRBV25-1 to TRBJ2-3, with D unclear. The CDR3 contains 16 residues. The V and J ends lost 5 bases and 4 bases respectively, with 19 bases between them. Germline assignment: CDR1 MGHDK and CDR2 SYGVNS. CDR3 nucleotide sequence: TGTGCCAGCAGTAAGGCGGCCGGGTTTCGGCCAGATACGCAGTATTTT. Its translation is CASSKAAGFRPDTQYF.

This clonotype showed up just a few times. A much larger clone differs by one base, so this may be a read error. This sequence joins TRBV29-1 and TRBJ2-1, with D unresolved. Germline V gives CDR1 SQVTM, CDR2 ANQGSEA. V was clipped by 3 bases and J by 8 bases, with 5 bases between them. This CDR3 is 10 amino acids long. CDR3 in DNA: TGCAGCGTTGACTCGGATGAGCAGTTCTTC. It codes for CSVDSDEQFF.

DNA of the CDR3: TGCAGCTCGGGGGGGGGCACAGATACGCAGTATTTT. It yields the protein CSSGGGTDTQYF. This chain uses TRBV20-1 with TRBJ2-3, with TRBD2 matching over 8 bases. The V gene's germline CDR1 is DFQATT and CDR2 SNEGSKA (reference sequence). The CDR3 extends over 12 amino acids.